A single T cell receptor (beta chain) is shown here with its context. No antigen is known for it. Base qualities were left out, and no much larger clone turns up one base away. V lost 0 bases and J lost 7 bases; the stretch between them is 8 bases long. The CDR3, from cysteine to phenylalanine, totals 13 residues. The DNA shown is the 39-base CDR3, in frame from base 1. Taken from the germline V gene, the CDR1 and CDR2 loops are SGHDT and YYEEEE. The sample comes from a study of T-cell reconstitution after alpha-beta-depleted transplantation in children (dated by TCRdb to between 2015 and 2016). With regard to the full study: The study quantitatively tracked T-cell immune reconstitution after TCRalphabeta/CD19-depleted allogeneic hematopoietic cell transplantation in children using TCR repertoire profiling.

Library preparation used PCR. These reads were obtained on an Illumina HiSeq 2500. TCR libraries were prepared with molecular barcoding, using unique molecular identifiers to normalize TCRbeta repertoire quantification. TCRdb ran its own pipeline on the public reads, namely fastp trimming at Q25 and MiXCR clone calling, and kept in-frame beta chains. Entries are consolidated by CDR3 protein sequence, retaining the most common genes and DNA. For this sample there are fewer than 550,000 distinct CDR3 sequences; 9.5% to 13% appear just once. Approximately 5% of the sample rests with the top ten. The V and J genes are TRBV5-6 and TRBJ2-1; the D element might be TRBD1 or TRBD2, as each aligns at 5 bases. This sample comprised PBMCs from the stem cell graft donor, obtained from the stem cell graft. The sequence derives from a human donor who donated a stem cell graft to a child with acute myeloid leukemia. In nucleotides, the sequence is TGTGCCAGCAGCTTGGTCGGGGCAAATGAGCAGTTCTTC. Its protein reads: CASSLVGANEQFF. The full variable domain, completed from the reference TRBV5-6 and TRBJ2-1 proteins outside the CDR3, reads DAGVTQSPTHLIKTRGQQVTLRCSPKSGHDTVSWYQQALGQGPQFIFQYYEEEERQRGNFPDRFSGHQFPNYSSELNVNALLLGDSALYLCASSLVGANEQFFGPGTRLTVL.